A selection of T cell receptor beta chains follows, all from one sample in a study of cytomegalovirus exposure and HLA in healthy donors. The data were produced by immunoSEQ multiplex PCR, yet TCRdb's version contains in-frame clones alone and is incomplete. The profile shows 150,000 to 200,000 clones, 81% of them singletons. Sequenced: PBMCs. The source is a man between 50 and 59 years old in good health and CMV-seropositive. CDR3s include the opening cysteine and the closing phenylalanine or tryptophan. The D gene is left open where the match is weak. Part of the rows lack a size; the others show once, few, many or a class for expanded clones.

j_call clone_size d_call v_call cdr3_nt cdr3_aa
TRBJ2-7 NA NA TRBV18 TGTGCCAGCTCACCAGGAGGGGTTCGCTCCTACGAGCAGTACTTC CASSPGGVRSYEQYF
TRBJ1-6 NA TRBD1 TRBV18 TGTGCCAGCTCACCACGGGGACAGGGGGCCACACCCCTCCACTTT CASSPRGQGATPLHF
TRBJ1-5 NA TRBD1 TRBV10-2 TGCGCCAGCAGTGGACAGGGCGGTCAGCCCCAGCATTTT CASSGQGGQPQHF
TRBJ2-5 NA NA TRBV18 TGTGCCAGCTCACCACCGCCAGGAGGAGAGACCCAGTACTTC CASSPPPGGETQYF
TRBJ2-7 NA NA TRBV11-2 TGTGCCAGCAACTTTCTCTACTCCTACGAGCAGTACTTC CASNFLYSYEQYF
TRBJ1-4 NA NA TRBV4-2 TGTGCCAGCAGCCAAGATAAGGGCAGGGTAAAAGAAAAACTGTTTTTT CASSQDKGRVKEKLFF
TRBJ1-2 NA TRBD1 TRBV27 TGTGCCAGCAGATCCACCCTAAGAACAGGGGGCTTGAGGGGCTACACCTTC CASRSTLRTGGLRGYTF
TRBJ1-2 NA NA TRBV14 TGTGCCAGCAGCCAAAGTGGACGAAGAGGGTATGGCTACACCTTC CASSQSGRRGYGYTF
TRBJ1-2 once NA TRBV2 TGTGCCAGCAGCACCCAGGGGTCGGCTAACTATGGCTACACCTTC CASSTQGSANYGYTF
TRBJ2-2 NA TRBD2 TRBV27 TGTGCCAGCAGTCCCAGGGCTAGCGGGACCGGGGAGCTGTTTTTT CASSPRASGTGELFF